This T cell receptor beta chain is from a study of blood T cell repertoires in COVID-19. Study background: The United States, Italy and Spain were the sources of the acute and convalescent COVID-19 samples.

Two negative PCRs, clearance, or symptom resolution were required of recovered Cohort 3 donors. Authors' analysis steps: The authors estimated nucleated cell counts from reference gene primer amplification. Produced via immunoSEQ multiplex PCR; TCRdb's table is partial and in-frame only. That table gives V, J and clone size, and the DNA gave D and trimming. The profile covers a few hundred thousand clones, with about 87% appearing a single time and more than 8.5% taken by the ten largest. The V gene's germline CDR1 is SGHRS and CDR2 YFSETQ. The V and J ends lost 0 bases and 4 bases, in that order; junction bases with no gene match: 0. This CDR3 comprises 13 residues.

The clonotype originates from a woman under 30 who had recovered from COVID-19. V and J are TRBV5-1 and TRBJ2-7, with 8 bases aligning to TRBD1. The specimen sequenced was PBMCs or T cells enriched from blood (not recorded which). The CDR3 here is CASSLDRGYEQYF. The CDR3 coding sequence is TGCGCCAGCAGCTTGGACAGGGGGTACGAGCAGTACTTC. The whole variable domain, remainder taken from reference TRBV5-1 and TRBJ2-7, is KAGVTQTPRYLIKTRGQQVTLSCSPISGHRSVSWYQQTPGQGLQFLFEYFSETQRNKGNFPGRFSGRQFSNSRSEMNVSTLELGDSALYLCASSLDRGYEQYFGPGTRLTVT.